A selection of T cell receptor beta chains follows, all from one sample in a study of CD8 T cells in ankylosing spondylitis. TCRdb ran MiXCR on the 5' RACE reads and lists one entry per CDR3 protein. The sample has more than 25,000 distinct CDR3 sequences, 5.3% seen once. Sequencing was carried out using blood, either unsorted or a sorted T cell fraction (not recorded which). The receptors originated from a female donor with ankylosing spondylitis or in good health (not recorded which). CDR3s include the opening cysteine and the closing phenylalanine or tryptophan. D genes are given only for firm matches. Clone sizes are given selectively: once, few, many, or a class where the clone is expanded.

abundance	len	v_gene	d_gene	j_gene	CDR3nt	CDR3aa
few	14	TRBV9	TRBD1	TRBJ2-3	TGTGCCAGCACCCTCGGACAGGGAACAGATACGCAGTATTTT	CASTLGQGTDTQYF
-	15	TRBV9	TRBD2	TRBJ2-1	TGTGCCAGCAGCGTAGAGAGCGGGAGCTACAATGAGCAGTTCTTC	CASSVESGSYNEQFF
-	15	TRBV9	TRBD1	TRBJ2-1	TGTGCCAGCAGCGTATTGGACAGGGCCAACAATGAGCAGTTCTTC	CASSVLDRANNEQFF
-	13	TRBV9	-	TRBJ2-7	TGTGCCAGCAGCCCAAGGGGGTCCTACGAGCAGTACTTC	CASSPRGSYEQYF
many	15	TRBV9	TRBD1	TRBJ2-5	TGTGCCAGCAGCGTAGCTGGCAGGGGGCTTGAGACCCAGTACTTC	CASSVAGRGLETQYF
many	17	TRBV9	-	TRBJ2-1	TGTGCCAGCAGCGTAGGGACGGCAGGATCATCCTACAATGAGCAGTTCTTC	CASSVGTAGSSYNEQFF
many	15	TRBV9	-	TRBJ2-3	TGTGCCAGCAGCGTAGCACCGATCGGCACAGATACGCAGTATTTT	CASSVAPIGTDTQYF
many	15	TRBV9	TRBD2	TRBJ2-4	TGTGCCAGCAGCGTCGGGGGGGCCGGGCAAAACATTCAGTACTTC	CASSVGGAGQNIQYF
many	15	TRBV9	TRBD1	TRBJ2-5	TGTGCCAGCAGCAGAGGACAGGGGGTGGGGGAGACCCAGTACTTC	CASSRGQGVGETQYF
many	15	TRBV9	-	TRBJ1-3	TGTGCCAGCAGCGTTGAGGGGTCTGGTGGAAACACCATATATTTT	CASSVEGSGGNTIYF
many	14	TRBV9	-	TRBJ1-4	TGTGCCAGCTCTCCTGGGACAAGTAATGAAAAACTGTTTTTT	CASSPGTSNEKLFF
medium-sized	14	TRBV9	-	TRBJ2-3	TGTGCCAGCAGCGACCTAGGCTACACAGATACGCAGTATTTT	CASSDLGYTDTQYF
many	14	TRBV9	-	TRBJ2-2	TGTGCCAGCAGCACGGGACCGAACACCGGGGAGCTGTTTTTT	CASSTGPNTGELFF
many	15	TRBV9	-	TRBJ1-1	TGTGCCAGCAGCGGGTACCCAGTTCTGAACACTGAAGCTTTCTTT	CASSGYPVLNTEAFF
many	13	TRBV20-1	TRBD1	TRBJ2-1	TGCAGTGACAGTGGACAGGACAACAATGAGCAGTTCTTC	CSDSGQDNNEQFF
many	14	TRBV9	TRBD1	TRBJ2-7	TGTGCCAGCAGCGGGGAGACAGGGGCCTACGAGCAGTACTTC	CASSGETGAYEQYF
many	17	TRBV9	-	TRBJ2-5	TGTGCCAGCAGCGTAGCCGTCGGGGGCCCGGGGCAAGAGACCCAGTACTTC	CASSVAVGGPGQETQYF
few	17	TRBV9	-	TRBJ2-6	TGTGCCAGCAGCCCCAGGGGACCGAACTCTGGGGCCAACGTCCTGACTTTC	CASSPRGPNSGANVLTF
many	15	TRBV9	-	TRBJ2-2	TGTGCCAGCAGCGCCCAGGGGAGGCTCACCGGGGAGCTGTTTTTT	CASSAQGRLTGELFF
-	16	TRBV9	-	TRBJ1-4	TGTGCCAGCAGTATCAGAGCGGAATTTGTGGGCGAAAAACTGTTTTTT	CASSIRAEFVGEKLFF
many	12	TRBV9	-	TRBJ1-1	TGTGCCAGCAGCGCTAGCAACACTGAAGCTTTCTTT	CASSASNTEAFF
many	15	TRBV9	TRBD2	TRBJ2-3	TGTGCCAGCAGCGAGAGGACTAGCGGGACAGATACGCAGTATTTT	CASSERTSGTDTQYF